Following are 8 T cell receptor beta chains from one sample sequenced in a study of blood T cell repertoires in COVID-19. Method: immunoSEQ multiplex PCR; TCRdb's copy keeps in-frame clones and lacks some. This sample has roughly 79,000 clones; 75% to 90% occur once, and the top ten carry 5.8%. The sample was peripheral blood. Receptors originate from a man between 60 and 75 years old with active or convalescent COVID-19.

The chain recombines TRBV9 with TRBJ1-6, with D maybe TRBD1 (5 bases). Germline values: CDR1 SGDLS, CDR2 YYNGEE. The CDR3 extends over 15 amino acids. V lost 1 base, J lost 4 bases, and 9 bases lay in between. CDR3 sequence: CASSVTDSYNSPLHF. In DNA, the CDR3 is TGTGCCAGCAGCGTAACTGACAGTTATAATTCACCCCTCCACTTT.

V usage is TRBV4-2 and J usage is TRBJ1-5; the D is unclear. The CDR3 sequence is 16 residues long. CDR1 LGHNA and CDR2 YNFKEQ come from the germline V gene. V lost 0 bases and J lost 0, with 9 bases in between. The CDR3 nucleotides are TGTGCCAGCAGCCAAGACATCGGTAATAGCAATCAGCCCCAGCATTTT. It specifies CASSQDIGNSNQPQHF.

The CDR3 here is CASSVEPQTEQYF. DNA of the CDR3: TGTGCCAGCAGCGTAGAGCCTCAAACTGAGCAGTACTTC. V usage is TRBV9 and J usage is TRBJ2-7, with D uncertain. The CDR3 is 13 amino acids. With 0 bases removed from V and 7 bases from J, the gap between germline ends came to 11 bases. Germline V gene sequence: CDR1 SGDLS, CDR2 YYNGEE.

In the case of this clone: Other DNA sequences of this sample code for an identical CDR3. The genes are TRBV4-3 and TRBJ2-7, with D perhaps matching TRBD1 (6 bases). The CDR3 length is 14 residues. V was cut by 0 bases and J by 2 bases, with 8 bases left in between. Per the germline V gene, CDR1 is LGHNA and CDR2 is YSLEER. The CDR3 sequence: CASSQDQGPYEQYF. The CDR3, as DNA: TGCGCCAGCAGCCAAGACCAGGGGCCCTACGAGCAGTACTTC.

V usage is TRBV5-4 and J usage is TRBJ2-1; 12 nucleotides agree with TRBD2. After removal of 5 bases from V and 6 bases from J, the junction contained 3 bases not matched to a gene. Germline values: CDR1 SGHNT, CDR2 YYREEE (reference sequence). The CDR3 sequence is 14 residues long. As DNA, the CDR3 is TGTGCCAGCAGTGCGGGACTAGCGGGCAATGAGCAGTTCTTC. Encoded protein: CASSAGLAGNEQFF. The complete variable domain, with remaining parts taken from reference TRBV5-4 and TRBJ2-1, reads ETGVTQSPTHLIKTRGQQVTLRCSSQSGHNTVSWYQQALGQGPQFIFQYYREEENGRGNFPPRFSGLQFPNYSSELNVNALELDDSALYLCASSAGLAGNEQFFGPGTRLTVL.

The chain carries TRBV6-1 and TRBJ1-1; possibly TRBD1 for D (6 bases). CDR1 MNHNS and CDR2 SASEGT come from the germline V gene. CDR3 length: 16 amino acids. The V end was cut by 4 bases, the J end by 0 bases, with 15 bases between. CDR3 sequence reads: CASSAEQGPMNTEAFF. CDR3 sequence (DNA): TGTGCCAGCAGTGCGGAACAGGGTCCAATGAACACTGAAGCTTTCTTT.

The genes are TRBV18 and TRBJ2-2; 9 positions match TRBD1. The germline V gene encodes CDR1 KGHSH and CDR2 LQKENI. Trimming at V came to 6 bases and at J to 2 bases, leaving 10 bases not matched to a gene. The CDR3 contains 17 residues. The CDR3 DNA reads as TGTGCCAGCTCTCCCCGGACAGGGGAGGTTAACACCGGGGAGCTGTTTTTT. It codes for CASSPRTGEVNTGELFF.

This clone is medium-sized in the sample. The rearrangement links TRBV15 to TRBJ1-3; D might be TRBD1 (5 bases). The CDR3 sequence is 12 residues long. V lost 9 bases and J 3 bases, leaving 9 bases between the germline ends. Per the germline V gene, CDR1 is LNHNV and CDR2 is YYDKDF (reference sequence). CDR3 region: CATTGSGNTIYF. CDR3 sequence (DNA): TGTGCCACTACAGGTAGTGGAAACACCATATATTTT.